The clone carrying this T cell receptor (beta chain) was picked up a small number of times. The data were taken from a study of identical twins. MiXCR was run by TCRdb on the 5' RACE reads, yielding one entry per CDR3 protein. The sample has 650,000 to 750,000 distinct CDR3 sequences, 21% seen once; the top ten hold 4.3%. The ends lost 4 bases at V and 1 base at J; junction bases unmatched: 7. CDR1 is KGHDR, CDR2 SFDVKD, per germline. The CDR3 is made up of 16 amino acids. These same data were also listed under a study on T cells expressing NK-cell markers. As reported in that work: Sorted CD3+CD56+NKG2C+, CD3+CD56+NKG2C- and CD3+CD56-NKG2C+ T cells provided the TCR beta repertoires. For a handful of donors, the dominant NKG2C+ clonotypes made up roughly 1.0-7.0% of their CD8+ T cells. Certain NKG2C+ T cell clones were expanded, and their HCMV specificity remained unclear.

This clonotype originated in a woman aged 18-29 years in good health. The sequencing sample was made of PBMCs. V usage is TRBV24-1 and J usage is TRBJ2-3, with TRBD1 matching over 7 bases. The CDR3 nucleotides are TGTGCCACCAGTGACAGACAGGGTGGAGGCACAGATACGCAGTATTTT. It specifies CATSDRQGGGTDTQYF.